This TCR beta chain was obtained from a study of T cells in women clearing cervical HPV infection. Study-wide context: Blood came at first lesion visit for cases, post-clearance for controls.

V shed 5 bases and J 5 bases; nucleotides not matched to a gene: 12. The CDR3 covers 16 residues. The germline gives CDR1 DFQATT, CDR2 SNEGSKA (reference sequence). About this clone: The missing CDR3 end, 3 residues past where the read stops, is filled in from the germline J gene.

TCRdb's copy holds only in-frame clones and misses some; the assay was immunoSEQ multiplex PCR. The listing contains around 28,000 clones. The sequencing sample was made of blood buffy coat. The clonotype comes from a woman aged 18 to 69 with a cervical HPV16 infection that either progressed to CIN3+ or cleared (not recorded which). This rearrangement joins TRBV20-1 to TRBJ1-2, with 12 bases matching TRBD1. This chain's CDR3 is CSASPGQGARGYGYTF. CDR3 bases read: TGCAGTGCTTCTCCGGGACAGGGGGCGCGTGGGTATGGC.